The clone carrying this T cell receptor beta chain has ten or more counts. Its antigen is not identified. Individuals selected for sequencing had exhibited CD8+CD57+ cell expansion on flow cytometry. A severe acquired aplastic anemia diagnosis applied to all patients. At the time of blood sampling, patients had not yet received any therapy. The CDR3 covers 16 residues. Germline V gene lookup returns CDR1 SQVTM and CDR2 ANQGSEA. V dropped 5 bases and J dropped 5 bases, with 24 bases sitting between them. The data were obtained in a study of CD8+CD57+ T cells in acquired aplastic anemia. Study at large: DNA from sorted CD4+ and CD8+ cells averaged approximately 3.5 ug. Study observations and caveats: Sharing between patients and controls was observed for twenty-nine CD8+ CDR3 sequences.

The TCR beta profiling, which covered VDJ combination and CDR3 sequence, was carried out using genomic DNA as the template. TCRdb used MiXCR to reprocess the reads, holding one entry per CDR3 protein. Among 400,000 to 600,000 distinct CDR3 sequences listed, 25% to 40% were seen once. The clonotype comes from a human donor with aplastic anemia. This rearrangement joins TRBV29-1 to TRBJ2-5; D possibly corresponds to TRBD2 (7 bases). The sample comprised sorted CD4+, CD8+, or CD8+CD57+ T cells (not recorded which) from PBMCs. The CDR3 protein is CSVLQRFRGAGETQYF. The CDR3 coding sequence is TGCAGCGTTCTCCAGCGGTTTCGGGGGGCCGGGGAGACCCAGTACTTC.